The 8 T cell receptor beta chains in this list originate from one sample, sequenced in a study of T cells in tuberculosis. Stated time point: new active TB diagnosis, blood taken before or within 7 days of starting treatment. Sequenced by immunoSEQ multiplex PCR; TCRdb stores in-frame clones only, minus some. Of tens of thousands of clones in the sample, 70% to 90% were seen once. The specimen was PBMCs, collected at tuberculosis diagnosis. Receptor source: an adult with tuberculosis.

This clone was picked up one time. This chain uses TRBV7-9 with TRBJ2-7; the D gene is possibly TRBD2 (7 bases). The CDR3 sequence is 16 residues long. Trimming left V 5 bases short and J 2 bases short, with 19 bases between. Germline-derived CDR1 and CDR2 are SEHNR and FQNEAQ (reference sequence). The CDR3 loop reads CASSLLGGQSAYEQYF. Written as DNA, the CDR3 is TGTGCCAGCAGCCTCCTGGGGGGGCAGTCGGCCTACGAGCAGTACTTC.

The CDR3 loop reads CAWSAGKTEAFF. CDR3 bases: TGTGCCTGGAGTGCAGGGAAAACTGAAGCTTTCTTT. The chain uses TRBV30 and TRBJ1-1; weak D call: TRBD1 (5 bases). Trimming left V 1 base short and J 5 bases short, with 8 bases between. Germline assignment: CDR1 GTSNPN and CDR2 SVGIG (reference sequence). The CDR3 is made up of 12 amino acids.

The rearrangement links TRBV30 to TRBJ2-7; maybe TRBD1 (5 bases). V dropped 0 bases and J dropped 5 bases, with 11 bases sitting between them. Germline V CDR1 and CDR2: GTSNPN, SVGIG (reference sequence). This CDR3 comprises 13 residues. This chain's CDR3 is CAWSVLPRDEQYF. DNA for the CDR3: TGTGCCTGGAGTGTACTACCCAGGGACGAGCAGTACTTC.

J is TRBJ1-6 and V is TRBV7-9; 8 bases line up with TRBD1. Germline V gene sequence: CDR1 SEHNR, CDR2 FQNEAQ (reference sequence). CDR3 length: 16 amino acids. The junction had 3 bases not matched to a gene; V was cut back by 5 bases and J by 0 bases. The CDR3 region is CASSPTGGSYNSPLHF. The CDR3 DNA reads as TGTGCCAGCAGCCCAACAGGGGGCTCCTATAATTCACCCCTCCACTTT.

This clone has a single count. The V call is TRBV28, the J call TRBJ1-1, with TRBD1 as a possible D gene (6 bases). The CDR3 covers 12 residues. Trimming took 5 bases from V and 10 from J, leaving 14 bases between them. CDR1 and CDR2 from the germline V gene are MDHEN and SYDVKM. DNA for the CDR3: TGTGCCAGCAGTGCCGCCAGGGGTTTAGCTTTCTTT. Translation: CASSAARGLAFF.

This clone occurred a few times. This sequence joins TRBV6-1 and TRBJ1-5; the D gene is possibly TRBD1 (5 bases). The CDR3 spans 15 residues. The V gene's germline CDR1 is MNHNS and CDR2 SASEGT. V lost 6 bases and J 5 bases, leaving 17 bases between the germline ends. The CDR3 DNA reads as TGTGCCAGCAGCGAAAGATGGGGGGATCATCAGCCCCAGCATTTT. This gives the protein CASSERWGDHQPQHF.

The V call is TRBV11-3, the J call TRBJ2-3; 10 nucleotides match TRBD2. This CDR3 is built from 17 residues. Germline V gene data show CDR1 as SGHNT and CDR2 as YENEEA. The V and J ends lost 5 bases and 2 bases, in that order; junction bases with no gene match: 10. Written as DNA, the CDR3 is TGTGCCAGCAGCCCCGGACTAGCGGAGCCCAACACAGATACGCAGTATTTT. Translation: CASSPGLAEPNTDTQYF. Together with reference TRBV11-3 and TRBJ2-3, the CDR3 gives the full variable domain: EAGVVQSPRYKIIEKKQPVAFWCNPISGHNTLYWYLQNLGQGPELLIRYENEEAVDDSQLPKDRFSAERLKGVDSTLKIQPAELGDSAVYLCASSPGLAEPNTDTQYFGPGTRLTVL.

The genes are TRBV29-1 and TRBJ1-3, with D possibly TRBD1 on 5 matching bases. In germline, CDR1 is SQVTM, CDR2 ANQGSEA. Trimming removed 1 base from V and 4 bases from J, with 14 bases in between. This CDR3 comprises 15 residues. CDR3 sequence (DNA): TGCAGCGTTGAAGCTCCCGGGGGGGAGGGAAACACCATATATTTT. Its protein is CSVEAPGGEGNTIYF.